One and the same sample provided the 21 T cell receptor beta chains below, sequenced in a study of CD8+ T cells in alopecia areata. Peripheral blood and lesional scalp punch biopsies came from alopecia areata patients. Reverse transcription of extracted RNA yielded cDNA, which provided the sequencing template. Clones were read by immunoSEQ multiplex PCR, and TCRdb kept only the in-frame ones, dropping some. The sample holds about 12,000 clones, about 56% seen once. Sequenced material: skin. These receptors all stem from a human donor with alopecia areata.

V usage is TRBV21-1 and J usage is TRBJ2-7. TRBV21-1 is tagged as a pseudogene. This CDR3 spans 15 amino acids. CDR3 protein: CASSKVGTSEHEQYF. As DNA, the CDR3 is TGTGCCAGCAGCAAAGTTGGGACCTCTGAGCACGAGCAGTACTTC.

The chain is built from TRBV7-2 and TRBJ2-1; 10 bases agree with TRBD2. The CDR3 is 17 amino acids. Germline V gene data show CDR1 as SGHTA and CDR2 as FQGNSA. V was clipped by 0 bases and J by 4 bases; unmatched bases: 6. CDR3 in amino acids: CASSLATLAGAYNEQFF. The CDR3 region has the DNA TGTGCCAGCAGCTTAGCAACCCTAGCGGGAGCTTACAATGAGCAGTTCTTC.

The V gene is TRBV29-1, the J gene TRBJ2-2, with 8 bases fitting TRBD1. The CDR3 totals 15 residues. Looked up from germline, CDR1 is SQVTM and CDR2 is ANQGSEA. J lost 0 bases, V lost 8 bases, and 8 bases had no gene match. The CDR3 is CSSSLQGANTGELFF. The CDR3 DNA reads TGCAGCTCCTCATTACAGGGGGCGAACACCGGGGAGCTGTTTTTT.

The gene calls are TRBV5-1 and TRBJ2-5; 7 bases are a match to TRBD2. The V segment lost 3 bases and the J segment 4 bases; nucleotides outside the gene matches: 6. This CDR3 comprises 14 residues. Looked up from germline, CDR1 is SGHRS and CDR2 is YFSETQ. This CDR3 is CASSSGLVGETQYF. CDR3 coding DNA: TGCGCCAGCAGCTCAGGACTAGTTGGAGAGACCCAGTACTTC.

The chain links TRBV15 to TRBJ2-1; 7 bases fit TRBD2. This CDR3 is built from 18 residues. The J segment lost 5 bases and the V segment lost 1 base, leaving 14 bases of the junction unmatched. Germline-derived CDR1 and CDR2 are LNHNV and YYDKDF (reference sequence). The CDR3 DNA reads as TGTGCCACCAGCAGAGGGTTGGAGGGAGGGCCCTGGAACAATGAGCAGTTCTTC. Its translation: CATSRGLEGGPWNNEQFF.

The chain uses TRBV2 and TRBJ2-7; possible D gene TRBD2, 6 bases. Looked up from germline, CDR1 is SNHLY and CDR2 is FYNNEI. The V end was cut by 10 bases, the J end by 0 bases, with 10 bases between. This CDR3 is built from 12 residues. CDR3 sequence (DNA): TGTGCCACCGGGAGAGCCTCCTACGAGCAGTACTTC. It yields the protein CATGRASYEQYF.

The chain carries TRBV19 and TRBJ2-1; 10 nucleotides line up with TRBD2. The ends lost 6 bases at V and 6 bases at J; junction bases unmatched: 5. Per germline, CDR1 LNHDA and CDR2 SQIVND (reference sequence). The CDR3 has 14 amino acids. The CDR3 region has the DNA TGTGCCAGTAGCACCGGACTAGCGGTCAATGAGCAGTTCTTC. Residues: CASSTGLAVNEQFF. Together with reference TRBV19 and TRBJ2-1, the CDR3 gives the full variable domain: DGGITQSPKYLFRKEGQNVTLSCEQNLNHDAMYWYRQDPGQGLRLIYYSQIVNDFQKGDIAEGYSVSREKKESFPLTVTSAQKNPTAFYLCASSTGLAVNEQFFGPGTRLTVL.

The chain has TRBV27 and TRBJ2-5; 8 bases agree with TRBD2. V lost 2 bases, J lost 6 bases, and 8 bases stayed unmatched. From germline, CDR1 is MNHEY and CDR2 SMNVEV (reference sequence). The CDR3 consists of 15 residues. CDR3 sequence: CASSLIAGPPQTQYF. The CDR3 DNA sequence: TGTGCCAGCAGTTTAATAGCGGGACCCCCCCAGACCCAGTACTTC.

About this clone: The same CDR3 can be traced to other DNA sequences in this sample. The chain recombines TRBV5-1 with TRBJ2-5; possible D gene TRBD2, 6 bases. Between the trimmed V and J ends, which lost 2 bases and 4 bases, there was a span of 15 bases. This CDR3 contains 15 residues. Germline V gives CDR1 SGHRS, CDR2 YFSETQ. CDR3 sequence reads: CASSLRLEGTETQYF. DNA for the CDR3: TGCGCCAGCAGCTTAAGATTGGAGGGAACAGAGACCCAGTACTTC.

The chain couples TRBV2 to TRBJ2-2, with TRBD1 as a possible D gene (6 bases). The length of the CDR3 is 14 residues. The germline V gene encodes CDR1 SNHLY and CDR2 FYNNEI. With 5 bases removed from V and 6 bases from J, the gap between germline ends came to 13 bases. The CDR3 nucleotides read TGTGCCAGCAGTCCGTTACAGGGTCCCGGGGAGCTGTTTTTT. This sequence encodes CASSPLQGPGELFF.

In its sample, this clone is medium-sized. The same CDR3 also results from other DNA sequences found in this sample. V gene TRBV7-2 combines with J gene TRBJ2-3; TRBD2 agrees at 9 bases. Germline V gives CDR1 SGHTA, CDR2 FQGNSA. V shed 5 bases and J 0 bases; nucleotides not matched to a gene: 6. The CDR3 spans 16 residues. DNA of the CDR3: TGTGCCAGCAGCAATGGACTAGCGTTTAGCACAGATACGCAGTATTTT. Translation gives CASSNGLAFSTDTQYF.

This clone has more than one count but fewer than ten. The V and J genes are TRBV7-2 and TRBJ2-7; 7 bases map to TRBD1. Germline trimming cut 4 bases from V and 2 bases from J; bases unmatched to any gene: 5. The CDR3 covers 14 residues. The germline V gene has CDR1 SGHTA and CDR2 FQGNSA. CDR3 DNA: TGTGCCAGCAGCTCCCGACAGGGTACCTACGAGCAGTACTTC. Protein: CASSSRQGTYEQYF.

In its sample, this clone was seen a few times. V gene TRBV4-3 combines with J gene TRBJ2-3; 11 bases are shared with TRBD2. Unmatched junction bases numbered 4, after V lost 1 base and J lost 4 bases. The CDR3 is 16 amino acids. CDR1 is LGHNA, CDR2 YSLEER, per germline. DNA for the CDR3: TGCGCCAGCAGCCAAGGTCATAGCGGGAGGGCAGATACGCAGTATTTT. Protein: CASSQGHSGRADTQYF.

This chain joins TRBV5-4 and TRBJ2-3; weak D call: TRBD1 (5 bases). The CDR3 loop spans 15 amino acids. Germline CDR1 SGHNT, CDR2 YYREEE (reference sequence). V was clipped by 0 bases and J by 4 bases, with 12 bases between them. The CDR3 DNA is TGTGCCAGCAGCTTGGAGGCAGGGCTGGCAGATACGCAGTATTTT. Amino acid sequence: CASSLEAGLADTQYF.

In DNA form, the CDR3 reads TGTGCCAGCAGCTTAGCGCCTGGAGGGGGGACGTCAAACACTGAAGCTTTCTTT. Its protein product is CASSLAPGGGTSNTEAFF. This chain connects TRBV7-9 to TRBJ1-1; D perhaps matches TRBD1 (6 bases). V was clipped by 0 bases and J by 2 bases, with 19 bases between them. Germline lookup yields CDR1 SEHNR and CDR2 FQNEAQ (reference sequence). The CDR3 runs to 18 residues.

The chain couples TRBV2 to TRBJ2-7, with 7 bases lining up with TRBD2. V lost 7 bases, J lost 4 bases, and 10 bases stayed unmatched. The CDR3 loop spans 14 amino acids. Germline values: CDR1 SNHLY, CDR2 FYNNEI. The CDR3 is CASKRLAAEYEQYF. The CDR3 DNA follows: TGTGCCAGCAAGAGACTAGCAGCTGAGTACGAGCAGTACTTC.

This clone was counted a single time. This rearrangement joins TRBV19 to TRBJ2-5; D remains unclear. The CDR3 has 14 residues. V lost 5 bases to trimming and J lost 2 bases, with 12 bases between them. Germline CDR1 LNHDA, CDR2 SQIVND (reference sequence). CDR3 DNA sequence: TGTGCCAGTAGTGTACACAGATCTCAAGAGACCCAGTACTTC. It codes for CASSVHRSQETQYF.

The gene calls are TRBV7-9 and TRBJ2-1; 15 positions match TRBD2. V lost 5 bases to trimming and J lost 7 bases; unmatched junction nucleotides: 15. The CDR3 runs to 19 residues. Looked up from germline, CDR1 is SEHNR and CDR2 is FQNEAQ (reference sequence). CDR3 nucleotides: TGTGCCAGCAGCGGGAGGGCGCTCGGGACTAGCGGGAGGTGGAATGAGCAGTTCTTC. Its protein product is CASSGRALGTSGRWNEQFF.

The rearrangement uses TRBV9 and TRBJ2-5, with 11 bases matching TRBD2. The CDR3 sequence is 16 residues long. Losses at the gene ends were 3 bases for V and 0 bases for J; bases not matched to a gene: 4. Germline V CDR1 and CDR2: SGDLS, YYNGEE. In DNA form, the CDR3 reads TGTGCCAGCAGCGCCGCTAGCGGGGGGTACCAAGAGACCCAGTACTTC. Translated: CASSAASGGYQETQYF.

This clone has a single count. V gene TRBV10-3 combines with J gene TRBJ2-1; 9 bases agree with TRBD1. After removal of 11 bases from V and 5 bases from J, the junction contained 10 bases not matched to a gene. Per germline, CDR1 ENHRY and CDR2 SYGVKD. The length of the CDR3 is 14 residues. The CDR3 bases are TGTGCCTCGCTCCGGGACAGGGACAACAATGAGCAGTTCTTC. It encodes CASLRDRDNNEQFF.

This chain uses TRBV7-2 with TRBJ2-3; no firm D call. Trimming left V 6 bases short and J 4 bases short, with 8 bases between. CDR3 length: 12 amino acids. Germline-derived CDR1 and CDR2 are SGHTA and FQGNSA. The chain's CDR3 is CASRGVADTQYF. The CDR3 coding sequence is TGTGCCAGCAGGGGTGTTGCAGATACGCAGTATTTT. Supplemented by reference TRBV7-2 and TRBJ2-3, the full variable domain reads GAGVSQSPSNKVTEKGKDVELRCDPISGHTALYWYRQSLGQGLEFLIYFQGNSAPDKSGLPSDRFSAERTGGSVSTLTIQRTQQEDSAVYLCASRGVADTQYFGPGTRLTVL.